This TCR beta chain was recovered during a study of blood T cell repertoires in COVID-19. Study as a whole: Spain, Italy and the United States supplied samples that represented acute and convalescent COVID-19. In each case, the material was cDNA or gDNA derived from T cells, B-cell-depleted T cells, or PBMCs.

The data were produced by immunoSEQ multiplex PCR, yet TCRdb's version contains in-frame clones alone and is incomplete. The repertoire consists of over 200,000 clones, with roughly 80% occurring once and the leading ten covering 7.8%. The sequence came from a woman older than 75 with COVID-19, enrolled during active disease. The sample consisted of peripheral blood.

DNA of the CDR3: TGTGCCAGCAGTTTATGGGGCCGAGGGCAGCCCCAGCATTTT. Residues: CASSLWGRGQPQHF. The gene calls are TRBV28 and TRBJ1-5; no clear D gene. The CDR3 spans 14 residues. Between the trimmed V and J ends, which lost 0 bases and 7 bases, there was a span of 10 bases. Germline CDR1 reads MDHEN; CDR2 reads SYDVKM.